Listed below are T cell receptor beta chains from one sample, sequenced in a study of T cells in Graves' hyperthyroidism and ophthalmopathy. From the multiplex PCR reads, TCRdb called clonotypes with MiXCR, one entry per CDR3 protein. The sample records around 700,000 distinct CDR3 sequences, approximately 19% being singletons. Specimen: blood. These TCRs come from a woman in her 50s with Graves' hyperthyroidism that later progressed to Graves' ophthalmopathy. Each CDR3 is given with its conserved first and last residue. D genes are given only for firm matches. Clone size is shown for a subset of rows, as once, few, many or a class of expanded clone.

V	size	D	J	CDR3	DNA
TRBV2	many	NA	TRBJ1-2	CASSEGGGANYGYTF	TGTGCCAGCAGTGAAGGTGGCGGTGCTAACTATGGCTACACCTTC
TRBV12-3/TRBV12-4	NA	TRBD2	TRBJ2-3	CASSLTSVTTDTQYF	TGTGCCAGCAGTTTGACTAGCGTAACAACAGATACGCAGTATTTT
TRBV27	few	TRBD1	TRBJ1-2	CASRKGQGLPYGYTF	TGTGCCAGCAGAAAGGGACAGGGCCTCCCCTATGGCTACACCTTC
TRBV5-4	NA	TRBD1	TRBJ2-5	CASSPDRGPIMTQYF	TGTGCCAGCAGCCCGGACAGGGGCCCCATTATGACCCAGTACTTC
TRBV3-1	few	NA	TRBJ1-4	CASSQWEKNEKLFF	TGTGCCAGCAGCCAGTGGGAGAAAAATGAAAAACTGTTTTTT
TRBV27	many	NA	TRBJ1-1	CASRIDRGPSKDTEAFF	TGTGCCAGCCGAATCGACAGAGGGCCCTCCAAAGACACTGAAGCTTTCTTT
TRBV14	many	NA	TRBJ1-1	CASSQNFGAEAFF	TGTGCCAGCAGCCAAAACTTCGGCGCTGAAGCTTTCTTT
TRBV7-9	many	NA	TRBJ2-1	CASSLGAGRFNEQFF	TGTGCCAGCAGCTTAGGGGCTGGGCGATTCAATGAGCAGTTCTTC
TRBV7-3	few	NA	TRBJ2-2	CASSPPSAGELFF	TGTGCCAGCAGCCCTCCGTCGGCCGGGGAGCTGTTTTTT
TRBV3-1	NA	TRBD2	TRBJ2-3	CASSQGGVGTTQVTDTQYF	TGTGCCAGCAGCCAAGGGGGGGTGGGGACTACACAAGTCACAGATACGCAGTATTTT
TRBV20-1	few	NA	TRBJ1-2	CSRPENYGYTF	TGCAGTAGACCAGAAAACTATGGCTACACCTTC
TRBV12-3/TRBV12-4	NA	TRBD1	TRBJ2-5	CASSLVGQGARETQYF	TGTGCCAGCAGTTTAGTTGGACAGGGGGCGAGGGAGACCCAGTACTTC
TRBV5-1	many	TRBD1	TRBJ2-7	CASSSRQGRSGEQYF	TGCGCCAGCAGCTCTCGACAGGGGCGTTCAGGCGAGCAGTACTTC
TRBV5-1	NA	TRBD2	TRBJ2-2	CASRLAGGNTGELFF	TGCGCCAGCAGACTTGCGGGGGGCAACACCGGGGAGCTGTTTTTT
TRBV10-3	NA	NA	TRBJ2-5	CAISESVGQETQYF	TGTGCCATCAGTGAGTCAGTGGGGCAAGAGACCCAGTACTTC
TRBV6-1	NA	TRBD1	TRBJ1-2	CASRREGAGFYGYTF	TGTGCCAGCAGACGTGAGGGGGCGGGATTCTATGGCTACACCTTC
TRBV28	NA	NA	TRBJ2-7	CASRPPLGTPSYEQYF	TGTGCCAGCAGACCCCCCCTCGGGACCCCCTCCTACGAGCAGTACTTC
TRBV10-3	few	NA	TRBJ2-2	CAISEGLSNTGELFF	TGTGCCATCAGTGAAGGTTTATCGAACACCGGGGAGCTGTTTTTT
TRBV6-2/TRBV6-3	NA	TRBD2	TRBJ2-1	CVSSYAGTSGGRDNEQFF	TGTGTCAGCAGTTATGCCGGGACTAGCGGGGGCCGAGACAATGAGCAGTTCTTC
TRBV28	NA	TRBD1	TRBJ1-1	CASSFEGARDTEAFF	TGTGCCAGCAGTTTTGAGGGGGCGCGGGACACTGAAGCTTTCTTT
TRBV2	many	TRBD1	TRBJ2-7	CASSDPWDSPYEQYF	TGTGCCAGCAGTGATCCATGGGACAGCCCCTACGAGCAGTACTTC
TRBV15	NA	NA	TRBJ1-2	CATSRDRPNYGYTF	TGTGCCACCAGCAGGGACAGACCTAACTATGGCTACACCTTC
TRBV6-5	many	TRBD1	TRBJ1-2	CASSYGGTVSNYGYTF	TGTGCCAGCAGTTACGGCGGGACAGTGAGTAACTATGGCTACACCTTC
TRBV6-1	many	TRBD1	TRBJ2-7	CASSHDRGSYEQYF	TGTGCCAGCAGCCACGACAGGGGAAGCTACGAGCAGTACTTC
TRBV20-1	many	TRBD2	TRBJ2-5	CSARIAGGPETQYF	TGCAGTGCTAGGATAGCGGGGGGGCCCGAGACCCAGTACTTC
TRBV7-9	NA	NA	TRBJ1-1	CASSPPKADGNTEAFF	TGTGCCAGCAGCCCCCCGAAGGCGGACGGTAACACTGAAGCTTTCTTT
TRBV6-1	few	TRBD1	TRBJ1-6	CASSFPQTGDSSPLHF	TGTGCCAGCAGTTTTCCTCAGACAGGGGATAGTTCACCCCTCCACTTT
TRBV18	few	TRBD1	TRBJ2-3	CASGDRVGDTQYF	TGTGCCAGCGGCGACAGGGTCGGAGATACGCAGTATTTT
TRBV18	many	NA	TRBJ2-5	CASSSVSGIQETQYF	TGTGCCAGCTCATCCGTTTCCGGGATCCAAGAGACCCAGTACTTC
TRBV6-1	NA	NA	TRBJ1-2	CASRTLYGYTF	TGTGCCAGCAGGACACTGTACGGCTACACCTTC
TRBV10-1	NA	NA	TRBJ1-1	CASKRGPATEAFF	TGCGCCAGCAAGAGGGGACCGGCAACTGAAGCTTTCTTT
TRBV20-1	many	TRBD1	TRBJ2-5	CSASLQGQETQYF	TGCAGTGCTAGCTTACAGGGGCAAGAGACCCAGTACTTC
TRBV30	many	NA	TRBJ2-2	CAWSVGGGELFF	TGTGCCTGGAGTGTAGGAGGCGGGGAGCTGTTTTTT
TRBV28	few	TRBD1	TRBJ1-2	CASSLLGTGAGYGYTF	TGTGCCAGCAGTTTATTGGGGACAGGGGCCGGTTATGGCTACACCTTC
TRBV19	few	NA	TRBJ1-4	CASSFGPTAVANEKLFF	TGTGCCAGTAGTTTCGGGCCCACGGCTGTGGCTAATGAAAAACTGTTTTTT
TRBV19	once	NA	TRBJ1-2	CASSRRQGNYGYTF	TGTGCCAGTAGTAGGAGGCAGGGGAACTATGGCTACACCTTC